A selection of T cell receptor beta chains follows, all from one sample in a study of blood T cells in healthy people across ages. TCRdb called the 5' RACE reads again in MiXCR, with one record for every CDR3 protein. This table has 1.5 million or so distinct CDR3 sequences, approximately 43% appearing once. The sequenced sample consisted of blood. These receptors were collected from a woman under 30 in good health. The CDR3 runs from the conserved cysteine through the conserved F or W. The D gene is left open where the match is weak. The size field is filled for only some rows; it gives once, few, many or a size class.

few	TRBV2	.	TRBJ2-7	CASKQAPVYEQYF	TGTGCCAGCAAGCAGGCACCCGTCTACGAGCAGTACTTC
.	TRBV15	.	TRBJ1-5	CATSLGEISNQPQHF	TGTGCCACCAGCCTCGGAGAGATTAGCAATCAGCCCCAGCATTTT
few	TRBV5-1	TRBD1	TRBJ2-7	CASSAGTGSTYEQYF	TGCGCCAGCAGCGCCGGGACAGGTTCGACCTACGAGCAGTACTTC
.	TRBV28	.	TRBJ2-1	CASSLWSDEQFF	TGTGCCAGCAGTTTATGGTCGGATGAGCAGTTCTTC
.	TRBV25-1	.	TRBJ2-3	CASSESVTVTDTQYF	TGTGCCAGCAGTGAAAGTGTGACAGTCACAGATACGCAGTATTTT
.	TRBV28	.	TRBJ1-2	CAGSPLAHWGYTF	TGTGCCGGCAGTCCTCTCGCTCATTGGGGCTACACCTTC
.	TRBV7-3	.	TRBJ2-6	CASNLYRANVLTF	TGTGCCAGCAACCTATATAGGGCCAACGTCCTGACTTTC
.	TRBV30	TRBD1	TRBJ1-1	CAWTGDRVAEAFF	TGTGCCTGGACCGGTGACAGGGTGGCTGAAGCTTTCTTT
.	TRBV12-3/TRBV12-4	.	TRBJ1-1	CASSSTSANTEAFF	TGTGCCAGCAGTTCCACTAGTGCGAACACTGAAGCTTTCTTT
few	TRBV6-6	TRBD1	TRBJ1-1	CASTLRGQGTGEAFF	TGTGCCAGCACCTTACGGGGACAGGGAACGGGTGAAGCTTTCTTT
.	TRBV3-1	TRBD2	TRBJ2-1	CASSRDPPSGRWLFSYNEQFF	TGTGCCAGCAGCCGAGATCCACCTAGCGGGAGGTGGCTGTTCTCCTACAATGAGCAGTTCTTC
.	TRBV7-9	TRBD1	TRBJ1-1	CASSLTGIANTEAFF	TGTGCCAGCAGCCTGACAGGGATCGCGAACACTGAAGCTTTCTTT
.	TRBV7-9	.	TRBJ2-7	CASSSPQDKLDYEQYF	TGTGCCAGCAGCTCCCCCCAGGACAAACTTGACTACGAGCAGTACTTC
few	TRBV2	TRBD1	TRBJ1-4	CASRGDRVLFF	TGTGCCAGCAGGGGGGACAGGGTATTGTTTTTT
.	TRBV20-1	.	TRBJ2-7	CGAFRTESYEQYF	TGCGGTGCTTTTAGGACCGAAAGCTACGAGCAGTACTTC
.	TRBV6-2/TRBV6-3	.	TRBJ2-1	CASTKGDVNEQFF	TGTGCCAGCACCAAGGGGGACGTTAATGAGCAGTTCTTC
.	TRBV4-2	TRBD2	TRBJ2-2	CASSHSLGLAGGTNTGELFF	TGTGCCAGCAGCCACTCCCTGGGACTAGCGGGAGGCACGAACACCGGGGAGCTGTTTTTT
.	TRBV4-2	TRBD2	TRBJ2-3	CASSPTSLAEAADTQYF	TGTGCCAGCAGCCCTACCTCTCTAGCGGAGGCAGCAGATACGCAGTATTTT
few	TRBV29-1	.	TRBJ1-2	CSVPGSKGGYTF	TGCAGCGTGCCCGGGAGCAAGGGGGGCTACACCTTC
.	TRBV20-1	.	TRBJ2-1	CSAREGVPGVLYEQFF	TGCAGTGCTAGAGAAGGCGTCCCGGGTGTACTCTATGAGCAGTTCTTC
.	TRBV15	TRBD1	TRBJ2-7	CATRGQGAYEQYF	TGTGCCACCCGTGGACAGGGGGCTTACGAGCAGTACTTC
.	TRBV7-9	.	TRBJ1-2	CASSLDPKSVGYTF	TGTGCCAGCAGCTTAGATCCTAAATCGGTCGGCTACACCTTC